The present TCR beta chain was sequenced within a study of PD-1 blockade in mismatch repair-deficient tumors. Method: immunoSEQ multiplex PCR; TCRdb's copy keeps in-frame clones and lacks some. The table lists about 68,000 clones, 78% of them singletons. Trimming at V came to 7 bases and at J to 5 bases, leaving 7 bases not matched to a gene. The germline gives CDR1 LNHDA, CDR2 SQIVND (reference sequence). There are 14 residues in the CDR3. V is TRBV19 and J is TRBJ2-2; 7 positions agree with TRBD2. The TCR originated in an adult with mismatch repair-deficient cancer. This specimen was peripheral blood, taken 2 weeks after starting pembrolizumab. Here the CDR3 reads CASMRAGTTGELFF. In DNA, the CDR3 is TGTGCCAGTATGAGAGCGGGAACTACCGGGGAGCTGTTTTTT. Complete variable domain (other parts from reference TRBV19 and TRBJ2-2): DGGITQSPKYLFRKEGQNVTLSCEQNLNHDAMYWYRQDPGQGLRLIYYSQIVNDFQKGDIAEGYSVSREKKESFPLTVTSAQKNPTAFYLCASMRAGTTGELFFGEGSRLTVL.